The 29 T cell receptor beta chains given below trace back to one sample, sequenced in a study of monozygotic twins with inflammatory bowel disease. TCRdb reworked the 5' RACE reads into one entry per CDR3 protein, no DNA. The sample table includes more than 120,000 distinct CDR3 sequences. The material sequenced was blood. All receptors come from a human donor with ulcerative colitis or Crohn's disease, or a healthy co-twin of an affected twin (not recorded which).

V and J are TRBV13 and TRBJ2-3; TCRdb reports TRBD1, a call that lacks DNA to check it against. The CDR3 totals 13 residues. CDR1 and CDR2 from the germline V gene are PRHDT and FYEKMQ (reference sequence). The CDR3 here is CASSTGGADTQYF.

The chain recombines TRBV6-4 with TRBJ2-3; the TRBD2 assignment by TCRdb is unverifiable without DNA. The length of the CDR3 is 15 residues. The germline V gene has CDR1 MRHNA and CDR2 SNTAGT. The CDR3 is CASSERTSDTDTQYF.

This rearrangement joins TRBV20-1 to TRBJ2-2; TCRdb indicates TRBD1, and absent DNA this call remains unverified. CDR3 size: 15 residues. Germline V gene data show CDR1 as DFQATT and CDR2 as SNEGSKA (reference sequence). The CDR3 loop reads CSARGQGAVSGELFF.

The V gene is TRBV5-1, the J gene TRBJ2-3; TCRdb designates TRBD1, a call that cannot be tested without DNA. The CDR3 runs 15 residues. Per the germline V gene, CDR1 is SGHRS and CDR2 is YFSETQ. CDR3 loop: CASSLQGTSTDTQYF.

CDR3 region: CASRSRDGYYEQYF. The chain joins TRBV19 to TRBJ2-7; the TCRdb D gene call, TRBD1, has no DNA to confirm it. The CDR3 contains 14 residues. CDR1 and CDR2 from the germline V gene are LNHDA and SQIVND (reference sequence). Full variable domain (missing parts from reference TRBV19 and TRBJ2-7): DGGITQSPKYLFRKEGQNVTLSCEQNLNHDAMYWYRQDPGQGLRLIYYSQIVNDFQKGDIAEGYSVSREKKESFPLTVTSAQKNPTAFYLCASRSRDGYYEQYFGPGTRLTVT.

CDR3: CASSQRGGLETQYF. The chain joins TRBV3-1 to TRBJ2-5; the TCRdb D gene call, TRBD2, has no DNA to confirm it. This CDR3 spans 14 amino acids. Per germline, CDR1 LGHDT and CDR2 YNNKEL (reference sequence).

V usage is TRBV7-2 and J usage is TRBJ2-7. Germline V CDR1 and CDR2: SGHTA, FQGNSA. The CDR3 runs 12 residues. CDR3 protein: CASSLLGTQQYF.

The V call is TRBV4-2, the J call TRBJ2-7. CDR3 size: 14 residues. CDR1 LGHNA and CDR2 YNFKEQ come from the germline V gene. Here the CDR3 reads CASSQDTRLYEQYF.

This chain connects TRBV29-1 to TRBJ1-1; TCRdb indicates TRBD1, and absent DNA this call remains unverified. Germline-derived CDR1 and CDR2 are SQVTM and ANQGSEA. This CDR3 region has 15 residues. CDR3 sequence: CSVPGQTRKNTEAFF.

This sequence joins TRBV12-3 or TRBV12-4 and TRBJ1-1; lacking DNA, the TRBD1 call made by TCRdb goes unchecked. CDR3 length: 16 amino acids. CDR3 region: CASSPNRGSMNTEAFF.

V gene TRBV7-2 combines with J gene TRBJ2-2; TCRdb proposes TRBD1, but this gene call is untestable without DNA. Germline lookup yields CDR1 SGHTA and CDR2 FQGNSA. The CDR3 covers 17 residues. Here the CDR3 reads CASSPHPQGILTGELFF. Full variable domain (missing parts from reference TRBV7-2 and TRBJ2-2): GAGVSQSPSNKVTEKGKDVELRCDPISGHTALYWYRQSLGQGLEFLIYFQGNSAPDKSGLPSDRFSAERTGGSVSTLTIQRTQQEDSAVYLCASSPHPQGILTGELFFGEGSRLTVL.

The V gene is TRBV7-2, the J gene TRBJ1-2; TCRdb proposes TRBD1, but this gene call is untestable without DNA. The CDR3 has 14 residues. The germline CDR1 and CDR2 sequences are SGHTA and FQGNSA. CDR3 region: CASSLGQGRYGYTF.

The chain combines TRBV7-6 with TRBJ2-5; TCRdb designates TRBD1, a call that cannot be tested without DNA. Germline CDR1 reads SGHVS; CDR2 reads FNYEAQ. This CDR3 spans 17 amino acids. CDR3 region: CASSFHSGTGGGETQYF.

The V gene is TRBV20-1, the J gene TRBJ1-1; the TCRdb call, TRBD1, lacks DNA for checking. The V gene's germline CDR1 is DFQATT and CDR2 SNEGSKA (reference sequence). The CDR3 runs to 14 residues. The chain's CDR3 is CSARSRTGEPEAFF.

CDR3 in amino acids: CASSALPSGQLSYEQYF. The chain joins TRBV5-1 to TRBJ2-7; checking the TCRdb D call of TRBD1 is not possible without DNA. CDR3 length: 17 residues. Germline-derived CDR1 and CDR2 are SGHRS and YFSETQ.

The chain uses TRBV28 and TRBJ2-7; checking the TCRdb D call of TRBD1 is not possible without DNA. Per the germline V gene, CDR1 is MDHEN and CDR2 is SYDVKM. CDR3 length: 16 amino acids. This chain's CDR3 is CASSSPRDRGSYEQYF.

This sequence joins TRBV20-1 and TRBJ2-5; TCRdb lists TRBD2, though no DNA is available to test this call. The CDR3 is 13 amino acids. Germline CDR1 DFQATT, CDR2 SNEGSKA (reference sequence). Here the CDR3 reads CSASFTSGLAQYF.

This chain links TRBV12-3 or TRBV12-4 with TRBJ1-5; there is no DNA to check the TCRdb D call of TRBD1. The CDR3 has 14 residues. CDR3 amino acids: CASRRDSRNQPQHF.

The rearrangement joins TRBV11-2 to TRBJ2-6. Looked up from germline, CDR1 is SGHAT and CDR2 is FQNNGV. CDR3 length equals 16 residues. The CDR3 sequence is CASNQLAGSGANVLTF.

This chain connects TRBV7-2 to TRBJ2-7; the TCRdb D gene call, TRBD2, has no DNA to confirm it. CDR1 is SGHTA and CDR2 is FQGNSA in the germline V gene. The CDR3 spans 13 residues. The CDR3 sequence is CASSRDFAYEQYF.

The rearrangement links TRBV29-1 to TRBJ1-1; without DNA, the TCRdb call of TRBD1 cannot be checked. In germline, CDR1 is SQVTM, CDR2 ANQGSEA. The CDR3 is 13 residues long. The CDR3: CSVERRENTETFF. The variable domain in full, with the rest retrieved from reference TRBV29-1 and TRBJ1-1, is SAVISQKPSRDICQRGTSLTIQCQVDSQVTMMFWYRQQPGQSLTLIATANQGSEATYESGFVIDKFPISRPNLTFSTLTVSNMSPEDSSIYLCSVERRENTETFFGQGTRLTVV.

V and J are TRBV12-3 or TRBV12-4 and TRBJ2-7. This CDR3 region has 13 residues. CDR3 residues: CASSVTGPYEQYF.

The chain joins TRBV5-1 to TRBJ2-5. The CDR3 loop spans 12 amino acids. CDR1 and CDR2 (germline): SGHRS, YFSETQ. CDR3 sequence: CASSHPQETQYF.

V usage is TRBV5-8 and J usage is TRBJ1-5; TCRdb designates TRBD1, a call that cannot be tested without DNA. Germline V gene data show CDR1 as SGHTS and CDR2 as YDEGEE. CDR3 size: 15 residues. The CDR3 sequence: CASSFGGGGGQPQHF.

The CDR3 loop reads CSARVATGAPGMQYF. The chain is built from TRBV20-1 and TRBJ2-7; the TCRdb D gene call, TRBD1, has no DNA to confirm it. The CDR3 totals 15 residues. Looked up from germline, CDR1 is DFQATT and CDR2 is SNEGSKA (reference sequence).

This chain links TRBV5-1 with TRBJ2-4; TCRdb's D call of TRBD1 is untestable without DNA. Germline V gene data show CDR1 as SGHRS and CDR2 as YFSETQ. This CDR3 region has 17 residues. The CDR3 sequence is CASSLDPWGVAKNIQYF.

The V and J genes are TRBV5-1 and TRBJ2-7. This CDR3 has 14 amino acids. Germline V gives CDR1 SGHRS, CDR2 YFSETQ. CDR3 protein: CASSFGQLSLEQYF.

The chain couples TRBV7-6 to TRBJ2-3; TCRdb's D call of TRBD1 is untestable without DNA. CDR1 is SGHVS, CDR2 FNYEAQ, per germline. This CDR3 has 15 amino acids. The CDR3 spells CASSFGAGGSDTQYF.

This rearrangement joins TRBV7-3 to TRBJ2-7; TCRdb lists TRBD1, though no DNA is available to test this call. The CDR3 loop spans 13 amino acids. Germline V gene data show CDR1 as SGHTA and CDR2 as FQGTGA. The CDR3: CASSPGQGGEQYF.